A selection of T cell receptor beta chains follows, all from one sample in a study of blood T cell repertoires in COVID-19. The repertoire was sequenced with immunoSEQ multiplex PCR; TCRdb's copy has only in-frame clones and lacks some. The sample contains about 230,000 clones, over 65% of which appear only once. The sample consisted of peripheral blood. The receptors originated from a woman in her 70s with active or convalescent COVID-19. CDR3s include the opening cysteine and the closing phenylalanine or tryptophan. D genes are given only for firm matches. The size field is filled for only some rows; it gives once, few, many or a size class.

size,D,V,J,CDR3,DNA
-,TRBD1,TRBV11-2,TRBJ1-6,CASSASTGGNSPLHF,TGTGCCAGCAGCGCCTCGACAGGGGGCAATTCACCCCTCCACTTT
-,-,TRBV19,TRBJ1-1,CASSIRVEAFF,TGTGCCAGTAGTATCAGGGTGGAAGCTTTCTTT
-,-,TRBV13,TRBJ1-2,CASSFNINSGYTF,TGTGCCAGCAGCTTCAACATCAACAGTGGCTACACCTTC
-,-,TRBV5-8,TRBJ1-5,CASSFDQPQHF,TGTGCCAGCAGCTTCGATCAGCCCCAGCATTTT
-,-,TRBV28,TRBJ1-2,CASSPGGAAGYTF,TGTGCCAGCAGTCCAGGCGGGGCGGCTGGCTACACCTTC
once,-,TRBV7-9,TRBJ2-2,CASSLESGNTGELFF,TGTGCCAGCAGCTTAGAATCAGGGAACACCGGGGAGCTGTTTTTT
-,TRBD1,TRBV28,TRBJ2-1,CASSSYGTGFNNEQFF,TGTGCCAGCAGTTCCTACGGGACAGGGTTTAACAATGAGCAGTTCTTC
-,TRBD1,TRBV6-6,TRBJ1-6,CAGGQGNSPLHF,TGTGCCGGGGGACAGGGGAATTCACCCCTCCACTTT
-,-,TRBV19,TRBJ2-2,CASSWWRDTGELFF,TGTGCCAGTAGTTGGTGGAGGGACACCGGGGAGCTGTTTTTT
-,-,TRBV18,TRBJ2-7,CASSPQRTGGVGNEQYF,TGTGCCAGCTCACCTCAAAGAACGGGGGGCGTCGGAAACGAGCAGTACTTC
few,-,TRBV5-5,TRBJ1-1,CASSLEWQNTEAFF,TGTGCCAGCAGCCTGGAATGGCAGAACACTGAAGCTTTCTTT
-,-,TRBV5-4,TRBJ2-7,CASSSAARKSSYEQYF,TGTGCCAGCAGCTCGGCAGCGAGAAAGAGCTCCTACGAGCAGTACTTC
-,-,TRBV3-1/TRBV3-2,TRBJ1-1,CASAGAGPEAFF,TGTGCCAGCGCAGGGGCAGGGCCTGAAGCTTTCTTT
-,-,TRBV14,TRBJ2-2,CASSQVIQATGELFF,TGTGCCAGCAGCCAAGTTATCCAAGCGACCGGGGAGCTGTTTTTT
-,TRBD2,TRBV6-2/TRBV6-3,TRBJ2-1,CASSTGTSYNEQFF,TGTGCCAGCAGCACCGGGACTAGCTACAATGAGCAGTTCTTC
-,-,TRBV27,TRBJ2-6,CASSTGLTSGANVLTF,TGTGCCAGCAGTACCGGACTGACCTCTGGGGCCAACGTCCTGACTTTC
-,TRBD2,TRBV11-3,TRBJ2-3,CASSLGRAGDLTDTQYF,TGTGCCAGCAGCTTAGGAAGGGCGGGAGATTTGACAGATACGCAGTATTTT
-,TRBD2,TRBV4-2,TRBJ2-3,CASTQGLAGVVGTQYF,TGTGCCAGCACCCAGGGACTAGCGGGGGTGGTCGGTACGCAGTATTTT
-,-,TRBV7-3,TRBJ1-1,CASSDGTHTEAFF,TGTGCCAGCAGTGATGGGACACACACTGAAGCTTTCTTT
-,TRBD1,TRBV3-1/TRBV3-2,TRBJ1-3,CASSDGQGLIFSGNTIYF,TGTGCCAGCAGTGATGGACAGGGTTTGATCTTCTCTGGAAACACCATATATTTT
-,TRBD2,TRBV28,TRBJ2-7,CASSLGTSGSPRYEQYF,TGTGCCAGCAGTCTCGGGACTAGCGGGAGCCCCAGATACGAGCAGTACTTC
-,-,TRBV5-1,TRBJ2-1,CASSLATSNEQFF,TGCGCCAGCAGCTTGGCCACTAGCAATGAGCAGTTCTTC
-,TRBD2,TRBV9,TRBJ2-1,CASSARTSGVLGEQFF,TGTGCCAGCAGCGCCCGGACTAGCGGAGTTTTAGGTGAGCAGTTCTTC
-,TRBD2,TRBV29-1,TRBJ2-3,CSVVGGSGSTDTQYF,TGCAGCGTTGTGGGCGGGAGTGGTTCTACAGATACGCAGTATTTT
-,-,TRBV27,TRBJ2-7,CASSFLGREGYEQYF,TGTGCCAGCAGTTTCCTCGGGCGGGAAGGGTACGAGCAGTACTTC
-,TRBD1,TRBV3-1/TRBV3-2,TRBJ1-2,CASSQDWGQGYGYTF,TGTGCCAGCAGCCAAGACTGGGGACAGGGCTATGGCTACACCTTC
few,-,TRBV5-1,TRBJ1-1,CASSLPEGETEAFF,TGCGCCAGCAGCTTGCCAGAGGGGGAGACTGAAGCTTTCTTT
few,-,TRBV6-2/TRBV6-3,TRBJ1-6,CASSYLTGDNSPLHF,TGTGCCAGCAGTTACTTGACGGGGGATAATTCACCCCTCCACTTT
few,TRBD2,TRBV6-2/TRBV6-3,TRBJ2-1,CASSYPGLAGVGYPYNEQFF,TGTGCCAGCAGTTACCCCGGACTAGCGGGAGTAGGGTACCCCTACAATGAGCAGTTCTTC
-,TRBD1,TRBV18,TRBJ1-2,CASSPFAGGSPSNYGYTF,TGTGCCAGCTCACCATTTGCAGGGGGATCCCCATCCAACTATGGCTACACCTTC
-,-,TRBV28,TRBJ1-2,CASRTTGMGYGYTF,TGTGCCAGCAGAACCACAGGGATGGGGTATGGCTACACCTTC
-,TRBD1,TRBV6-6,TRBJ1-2,CASSYGDRGDYGYTF,TGTGCCAGCAGTTACGGGGACAGGGGGGACTATGGCTACACCTTC
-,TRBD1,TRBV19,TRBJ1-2,CASSIDRAYGYTF,TGTGCCAGTAGTATTGACAGGGCCTATGGCTACACCTTC
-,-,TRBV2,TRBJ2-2,CASSDLTGELFF,TGTGCCAGCAGTGATCTCACCGGGGAGCTGTTTTTT
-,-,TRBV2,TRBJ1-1,CASSELELLGAFF,TGTGCCAGCAGTGAGCTTGAGCTCCTCGGAGCTTTCTTT
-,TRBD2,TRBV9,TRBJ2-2,CASSVLADTGELFF,TGTGCCAGCAGCGTACTAGCGGACACCGGGGAGCTGTTTTTT
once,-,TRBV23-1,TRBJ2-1,CASSHWRGNEQFF,TGCGCCAGCAGTCATTGGAGGGGTAATGAGCAGTTCTTC
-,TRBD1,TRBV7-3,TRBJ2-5,CASSPSTGGAETQYF,TGTGCCAGCAGCCCCTCCACAGGGGGCGCAGAGACCCAGTACTTC
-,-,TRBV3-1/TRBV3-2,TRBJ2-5,CASSQDLSAVGETQYF,TGTGCCAGCAGCCAAGATCTTAGCGCGGTGGGAGAGACCCAGTACTTC
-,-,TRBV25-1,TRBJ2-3,CASSKQIGLGYGTDTQYF,TGTGCCAGCAGTAAACAAATTGGTTTGGGCTACGGCACAGATACGCAGTATTTT
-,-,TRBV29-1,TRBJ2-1,CSVFLDRYGEQFF,TGCAGCGTTTTTCTCGACAGGTATGGCGAGCAGTTCTTC
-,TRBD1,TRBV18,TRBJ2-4,CASSPFEGQGTANIQYF,TGTGCCAGCTCACCATTCGAGGGACAGGGGACCGCAAACATTCAGTACTTC
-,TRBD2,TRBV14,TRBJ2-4,CASSPGLAGGTAKNIQYF,TGTGCCAGCAGCCCGGGACTAGCGGGAGGGACTGCCAAAAACATTCAGTACTTC
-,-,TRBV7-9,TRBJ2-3,CASSLIQGATDTQYF,TGTGCCAGCAGCTTAATTCAAGGGGCCACAGATACGCAGTATTTT
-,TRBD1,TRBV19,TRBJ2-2,CASGNTGGTGELFF,TGTGCCAGTGGGAATACAGGGGGCACCGGGGAGCTGTTTTTT
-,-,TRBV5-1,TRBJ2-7,CASRDTPYEQYF,TGCGCCAGCAGAGACACACCCTACGAGCAGTACTTC
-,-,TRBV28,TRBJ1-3,CASSLARETGNTIYF,TGTGCCAGCAGCCTGGCCCGGGAAACTGGAAACACCATATATTTT
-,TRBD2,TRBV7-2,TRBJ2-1,CASRRGGAHNEQFF,TGTGCCAGCAGACGGGGGGGCGCCCACAATGAGCAGTTCTTC